Below are 19 T cell receptor beta chains sequenced from a single sample in a study of shared clonotypes between healthy human individuals. Repertoires were generated with immunoSEQ multiplex PCR, while TCRdb's copy carries only in-frame clones and drops some. The repertoire holds 400,000 to 500,000 clones, with around 80% as singletons. The sequencing input was PBMCs. Source of these receptors: a woman in her thirties or forties in good health. Some clones in this sample may be carry-over from other donors' samples.

The J gene is TRBJ2-7, the V gene TRBV5-1; D call uncertain. CDR3 size: 15 residues. Trimming left V 4 bases short and J 6 bases short, with 20 bases between. Germline V gene sequence: CDR1 SGHRS, CDR2 YFSETQ. CDR3 in DNA: TGCGCCAGCAGCCCGGGTAGGTCAGAGCCTCTCGAGCAGTACTTC. It translates to CASSPGRSEPLEQYF. The full variable domain, completed using reference TRBV5-1 and TRBJ2-7, is KAGVTQTPRYLIKTRGQQVTLSCSPISGHRSVSWYQQTPGQGLQFLFEYFSETQRNKGNFPGRFSGRQFSNSRSEMNVSTLELGDSALYLCASSPGRSEPLEQYFGPGTRLTVT.

This clone occurred many times. The rearrangement joins TRBV2 to TRBJ2-7, with 12 positions matching TRBD2. The ends lost 6 bases at V and 4 bases at J; junction bases unmatched: 4. In germline, CDR1 is SNHLY, CDR2 FYNNEI. The CDR3 sequence is 14 residues long. The CDR3 bases are TGTGCCAGCAGCTGGACTAGCGGGACTTACGAGCAGTACTTC. Its protein product is CASSWTSGTYEQYF.

This clone was picked up many times. Other DNA sequences in the sample encode the same CDR3. The chain carries TRBV6-6 and TRBJ2-7; either TRBD1 or TRBD2 may fit D (6 bases each). The germline gives CDR1 MNHNY, CDR2 SVGAGI (reference sequence). Trimming stripped 0 bases from V and 4 bases from J, with 10 bases between. The CDR3 runs 14 residues. CDR3 sequence reads: CASSYSQGTYEQYF. The DNA of the CDR3 is TGTGCCAGCAGTTACTCGCAGGGGACTTACGAGCAGTACTTC.

Only one count was recorded for this clone. This chain uses TRBV7-3 with TRBJ2-7, with 7 positions matching TRBD2. CDR3 length: 13 residues. The junction had 1 base not matched to a gene; V was cut back by 2 bases and J by 3 bases. The germline V gene encodes CDR1 SGHTA and CDR2 FQGTGA. CDR3 region: CASSLLADYEQYF. The CDR3 bases are TGTGCCAGCAGCTTACTAGCGGACTACGAGCAGTACTTC.

The chain has TRBV9 and TRBJ1-2, with 8 bases that match TRBD1. The CDR3 is 13 amino acids. Looked up from germline, CDR1 is SGDLS and CDR2 is YYNGEE. V trimming: 4 bases; J trimming: 8 bases; junction bases outside the gene matches: 7. The CDR3 sequence is CASSHRQGIGYTF. The CDR3 bases are TGTGCCAGCAGCCATCGACAGGGGATCGGCTACACCTTC.

About this clone: A much more abundant neighbour one base away suggests this may be a read error. This rearrangement joins TRBV18 to TRBJ2-3, with D possibly matching TRBD2 (6 bases). V lost 3 bases and J 5 bases, leaving 6 bases between the germline ends. Germline V CDR1 and CDR2: KGHSH, LQKENI. This CDR3 is 12 amino acids long. The DNA of the CDR3 is TGTGCCAGCTCACCGGGGGGAGATACGCAGTATTTT. Its translation: CASSPGGDTQYF.

Worth noting for this clone: A much larger clone sits a single nucleotide away, making a read error possible. The gene calls are TRBV6-1 and TRBJ1-1; 8 nucleotides agree with TRBD1. Germline CDR1 and CDR2: MNHNS and SASEGT. The CDR3 sequence is 19 residues long. CDR3 DNA: TGTGCCAGCAGGGAAGCTCCGGGACAGGCAAGACCCCAGAACACTGAAGCTTTCTTT. It is translated as CASREAPGQARPQNTEAFF.

The J gene is TRBJ2-1, the V gene TRBV4-1; 9 bases align to TRBD1. CDR1 and CDR2 (germline): MGHRA, YSYEKL. J gave up 5 bases and V 2 bases, and 13 bases lay outside the gene matches. This CDR3 region has 18 residues. The CDR3 sequence is CASSQRSITGQGNNEQFF. The CDR3 DNA reads TGCGCCAGCAGCCAAAGATCCATAACGGGACAGGGAAACAATGAGCAGTTCTTC.

The chain couples TRBV7-8 to TRBJ2-2; D call uncertain. Trimming took 6 bases from V and 3 from J, leaving 14 bases between them. The CDR3 spans 15 residues. Germline loops: CDR1 SGHVS, CDR2 FQNEAQ. The CDR3: CASSPKYPDTGELFF. The CDR3 coding sequence is TGTGCCAGCAGTCCCAAGTATCCCGACACCGGGGAGCTGTTTTTT.

This sequence joins TRBV25-1 and TRBJ2-7; D is perhaps TRBD1 (5 bases). Trimming took off 2 bases at V and 5 bases at J, with 10 bases between the two ends. The CDR3 is 13 residues long. Germline values: CDR1 MGHDK, CDR2 SYGVNS. CDR3 DNA sequence: TGTGCCAGCAGTGAAAGGGTGGGGCACGAGCAGTACTTC. It encodes CASSERVGHEQYF.

The chain links TRBV9 to TRBJ2-1; TRBD2 agrees at 10 bases. With 3 bases clipped from V and 3 bases from J, the junction kept 12 bases outside the gene matches. The CDR3 runs to 18 residues. Germline V gene lookup returns CDR1 SGDLS and CDR2 YYNGEE. CDR3 nucleotides: TGTGCCAGCAGCGCCCCCTCTCCAACTAGCGGGGACTACAATGAGCAGTTCTTC. Residues: CASSAPSPTSGDYNEQFF.

This chain uses TRBV14 with TRBJ2-7, with D perhaps matching TRBD1 (5 bases). V lost 1 base and J 3 bases, leaving 10 bases between the germline ends. The CDR3 extends over 14 amino acids. The germline V gene encodes CDR1 SGHDN and CDR2 FVKESK. In DNA, the CDR3 is TGTGCCAGCAGCCAAGGGGCAGGGATCTACGAGCAGTACTTC. Amino acids: CASSQGAGIYEQYF. The entire variable domain, with the rest obtained from reference TRBV14 and TRBJ2-7, is as follows: EAGVTQFPSHSVIEKGQTVTLRCDPISGHDNLYWYRRVMGKEIKFLLHFVKESKQDESGMPNNRFLAERTGGTYSTLKVQPAELEDSGVYFCASSQGAGIYEQYFGPGTRLTVT.

The V call is TRBV19, the J call TRBJ2-6, with D possibly being TRBD1 or TRBD2 (5 bases each). This CDR3 comprises 16 residues. Trimming removed 3 bases from V and 2 bases from J, with 11 bases in between. The germline gives CDR1 LNHDA, CDR2 SQIVND (reference sequence). In nucleotides, the CDR3 is TGTGCCAGTAGTATTGGGGCGGGTACTGGGGCCAACGTCCTGACTTTC. Its protein product is CASSIGAGTGANVLTF.

V and J are TRBV7-9 and TRBJ2-1; 7 nucleotides agree with TRBD2. CDR3 length: 15 residues. V shed 2 bases and J 4 bases; nucleotides not matched to a gene: 5. CDR1 and CDR2 from the germline V gene are SEHNR and FQNEAQ (reference sequence). The CDR3 spells CASSLQGRAYNEQFF. CDR3 nucleotide sequence: TGTGCCAGCAGCTTACAAGGGAGGGCGTACAATGAGCAGTTCTTC.

Concerning this clone: This specimen includes other DNA sequences encoding the same CDR3. The chain is built from TRBV5-1 and TRBJ2-7; 8 bases match TRBD1. J gave up 4 bases and V 0 bases, and 3 bases lay outside the gene matches. The CDR3 loop spans 14 amino acids. Per the germline V gene, CDR1 is SGHRS and CDR2 is YFSETQ. The CDR3: CASSLGTGGYEQYF. The CDR3 region has the DNA TGCGCCAGCAGCTTGGGTACAGGGGGGTACGAGCAGTACTTC. The complete variable domain, with remaining parts taken from reference TRBV5-1 and TRBJ2-7, reads KAGVTQTPRYLIKTRGQQVTLSCSPISGHRSVSWYQQTPGQGLQFLFEYFSETQRNKGNFPGRFSGRQFSNSRSEMNVSTLELGDSALYLCASSLGTGGYEQYFGPGTRLTVT.

The chain uses TRBV2 and TRBJ1-5; possibly TRBD1 for D (5 bases). CDR1 is SNHLY, CDR2 FYNNEI, per germline. The ends were cut back, 4 bases at V and 0 bases at J, with 22 bases in the middle. The CDR3 length is 19 residues. The CDR3 region is CASSGDVDIRPISNQPQHF. In DNA form, the CDR3 reads TGTGCCAGCAGTGGGGACGTGGACATTCGCCCTATTAGCAATCAGCCCCAGCATTTT. The full variable domain, with the rest looked up from reference TRBV2 and TRBJ1-5, is EPEVTQTPSHQVTQMGQEVILRCVPISNHLYFYWYRQILGQKVEFLVSFYNNEISEKSEIFDDQFSVERPDGSNFTLKIRSTKLEDSAMYFCASSGDVDIRPISNQPQHFGDGTRLSIL.

CDR3 region: CASSYGQVTYNEQFF. CDR3 DNA: TGTGCCAGCAGCTACGGACAGGTCACCTACAATGAGCAGTTCTTC. V and J are TRBV5-8 and TRBJ2-1; 7 nucleotides line up with TRBD1. CDR1 SGHTS and CDR2 YDEGEE come from the germline V gene. The CDR3 totals 15 residues. After removal of 3 bases from V and 2 bases from J, the junction contained 5 bases not matched to a gene.

V and J are TRBV7-9 and TRBJ2-7; TRBD1 matches at 8 bases. CDR1 and CDR2 from the germline V gene are SEHNR and FQNEAQ (reference sequence). V lost 1 base and J lost 6; bases outside the gene matches: 5. The CDR3 length is 14 residues. This CDR3 is CASSLGQGNSEQYF. The CDR3 region has the DNA TGTGCCAGCAGCTTAGGACAGGGGAACAGCGAGCAGTACTTC.

The chain carries TRBV28 and TRBJ2-7; TRBD1 is a possible D gene (6 bases). The CDR3 consists of 14 residues. Germline values: CDR1 MDHEN, CDR2 SYDVKM. V gave up 8 bases and J gave up 2 bases, with 16 bases separating them. DNA for the CDR3: TGTGCCAGCGCTGAACAGGGAACTCCCTACGAGCAGTACTTC. This codes for CASAEQGTPYEQYF.